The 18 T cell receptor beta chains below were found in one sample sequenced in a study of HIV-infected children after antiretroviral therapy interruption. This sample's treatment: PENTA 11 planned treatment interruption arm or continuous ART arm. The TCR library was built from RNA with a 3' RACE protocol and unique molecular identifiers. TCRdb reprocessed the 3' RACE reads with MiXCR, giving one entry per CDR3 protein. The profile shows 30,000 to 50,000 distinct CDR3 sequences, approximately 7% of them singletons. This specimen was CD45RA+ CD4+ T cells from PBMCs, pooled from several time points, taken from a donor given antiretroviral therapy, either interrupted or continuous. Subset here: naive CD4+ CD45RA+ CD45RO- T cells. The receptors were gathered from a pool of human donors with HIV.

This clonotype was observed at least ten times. This CDR3 is CASSPPRTGTSEAQYF. DNA for the CDR3: TGTGCCAGCAGCCCGCCCCGGACGGGGACTAGTGAAGCCCAGTACTTC. The chain joins TRBV7-9 to TRBJ2-5, with TRBD2 matching over 8 bases. J lost 9 bases, V lost 5 bases, and 17 bases had no gene match. The germline CDR1 and CDR2 sequences are SEHNR and FQNEAQ (reference sequence). The CDR3 spans 16 residues.

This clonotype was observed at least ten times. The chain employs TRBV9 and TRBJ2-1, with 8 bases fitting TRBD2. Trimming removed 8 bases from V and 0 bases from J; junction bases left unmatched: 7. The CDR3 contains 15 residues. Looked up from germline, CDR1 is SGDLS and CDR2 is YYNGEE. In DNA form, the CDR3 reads TGTGCCAGTTCCAAAACTAGCGGCTCCTACAATGAGCAGTTCTTC. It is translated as CASSKTSGSYNEQFF.

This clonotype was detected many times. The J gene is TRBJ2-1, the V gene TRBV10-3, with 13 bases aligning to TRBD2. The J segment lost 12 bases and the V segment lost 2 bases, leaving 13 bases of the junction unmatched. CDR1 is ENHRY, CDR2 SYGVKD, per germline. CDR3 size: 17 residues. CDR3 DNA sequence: TGTGCCATCAGTGAGGAATTACTAGCGGGGGGGCAGGCGGTGCAGTTCTTC. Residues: CAISEELLAGGQAVQFF.

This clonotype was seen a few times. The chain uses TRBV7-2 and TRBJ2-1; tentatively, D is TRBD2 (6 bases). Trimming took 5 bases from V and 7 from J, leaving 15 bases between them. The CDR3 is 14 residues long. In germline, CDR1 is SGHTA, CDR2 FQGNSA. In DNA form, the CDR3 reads TGTGCCAGCAGCGTAGACCGGGGGAGGAATGAGCAGTTCTTC. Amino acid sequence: CASSVDRGRNEQFF.

The CDR3 spells CSVVLMAAVNTEAFF. CDR3 bases: TGCAGCGTTGTATTGATGGCAGCTGTGAACACTGAAGCTTTCTTT. The chain joins TRBV29-1 to TRBJ1-1; unclear D gene. Trimming stripped 4 bases from V and 0 bases from J, with 15 bases between. The CDR3 is made up of 15 amino acids. Germline V CDR1 and CDR2: SQVTM, ANQGSEA.

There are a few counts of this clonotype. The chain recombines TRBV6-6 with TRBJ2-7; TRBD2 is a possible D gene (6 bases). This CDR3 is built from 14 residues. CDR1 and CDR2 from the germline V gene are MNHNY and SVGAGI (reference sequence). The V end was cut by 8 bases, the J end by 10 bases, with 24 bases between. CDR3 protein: CASGDALGGYEQYF. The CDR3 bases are TGTGCCAGCGGTGATGCCCTGGGGGGATATGAACAGTACTTC.

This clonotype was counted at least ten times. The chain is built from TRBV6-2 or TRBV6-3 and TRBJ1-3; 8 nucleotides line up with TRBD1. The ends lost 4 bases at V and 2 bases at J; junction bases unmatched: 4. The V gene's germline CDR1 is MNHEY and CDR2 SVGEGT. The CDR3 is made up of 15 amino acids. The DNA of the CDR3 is TGTGCCAGCAGTTCCGGGACAGGCCCTGGAAACACCATATATTTT. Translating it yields CASSSGTGPGNTIYF.

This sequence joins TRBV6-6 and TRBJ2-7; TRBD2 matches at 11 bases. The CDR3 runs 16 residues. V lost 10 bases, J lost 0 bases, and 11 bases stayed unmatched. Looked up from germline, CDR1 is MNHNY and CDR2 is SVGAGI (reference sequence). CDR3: CATSTSGTGDSYEQYF. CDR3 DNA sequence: TGTGCCACCTCGACTAGCGGGACGGGGGACTCCTACGAGCAGTACTTC.

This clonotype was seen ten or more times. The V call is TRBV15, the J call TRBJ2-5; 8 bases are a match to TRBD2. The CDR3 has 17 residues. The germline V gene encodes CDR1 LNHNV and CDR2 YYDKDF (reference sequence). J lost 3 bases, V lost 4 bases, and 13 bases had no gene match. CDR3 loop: CATSKKFSAGDKETQYF. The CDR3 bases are TGTGCCACCAGCAAAAAGTTCTCAGCGGGGGACAAAGAGACCCAGTACTTC.

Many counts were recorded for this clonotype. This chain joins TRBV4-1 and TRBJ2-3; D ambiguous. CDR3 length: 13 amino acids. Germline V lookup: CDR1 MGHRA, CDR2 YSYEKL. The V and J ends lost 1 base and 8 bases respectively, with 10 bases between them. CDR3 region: CASSQVTTLTQYF. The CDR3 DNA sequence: TGCGCCAGCAGCCAAGTAACTACCCTTACGCAGTATTTT.

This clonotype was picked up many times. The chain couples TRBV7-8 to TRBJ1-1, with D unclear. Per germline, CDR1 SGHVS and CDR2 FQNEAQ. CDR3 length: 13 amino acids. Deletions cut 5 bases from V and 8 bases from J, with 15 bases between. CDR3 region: CASSPRGVPEAFF. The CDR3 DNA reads TGTGCCAGCAGCCCCCGTGGAGTGCCCGAAGCTTTCTTT.

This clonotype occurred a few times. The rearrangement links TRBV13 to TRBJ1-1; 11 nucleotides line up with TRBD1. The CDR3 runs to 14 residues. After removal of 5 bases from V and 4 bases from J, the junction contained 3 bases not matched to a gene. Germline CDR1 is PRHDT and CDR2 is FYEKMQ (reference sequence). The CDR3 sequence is CASSPDRGLTEAFF. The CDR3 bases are TGTGCCAGCAGCCCGGACAGGGGGCTCACTGAAGCTTTCTTT.

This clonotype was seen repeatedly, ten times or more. The CDR3 sequence is CASSAPGWDREPEAFF. The CDR3, as DNA: TGTGCCAGCAGTGCACCGGGATGGGACAGGGAACCTGAAGCTTTCTTT. The rearrangement uses TRBV28 and TRBJ1-1; 9 bases fit TRBD1. This CDR3 is 16 amino acids long. Germline V lookup: CDR1 MDHEN, CDR2 SYDVKM. Trimming cost V 5 bases and J 6 bases; bases outside gene matches: 13.

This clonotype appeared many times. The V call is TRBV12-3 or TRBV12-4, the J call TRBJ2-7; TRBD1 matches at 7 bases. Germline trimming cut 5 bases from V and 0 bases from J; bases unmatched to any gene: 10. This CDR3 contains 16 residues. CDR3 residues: CASSLRTGRFSYEQYF. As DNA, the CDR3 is TGTGCCAGCAGTCTTAGGACAGGTCGATTCTCCTACGAGCAGTACTTC.

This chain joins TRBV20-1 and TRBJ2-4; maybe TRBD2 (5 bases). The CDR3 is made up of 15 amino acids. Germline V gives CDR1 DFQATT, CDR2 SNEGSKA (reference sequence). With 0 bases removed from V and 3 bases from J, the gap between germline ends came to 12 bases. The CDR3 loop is CSARDSGSGKNIQYF. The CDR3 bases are TGCAGTGCTAGAGATTCGGGGTCGGGCAAAAACATTCAGTACTTC.

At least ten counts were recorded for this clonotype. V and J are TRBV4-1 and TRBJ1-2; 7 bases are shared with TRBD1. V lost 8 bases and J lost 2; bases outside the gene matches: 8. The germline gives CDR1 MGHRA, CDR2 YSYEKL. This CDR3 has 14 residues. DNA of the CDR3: TGCGCCAGCGATCTTCAGGACAGGAACTATGGCTACACCTTC. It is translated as CASDLQDRNYGYTF.

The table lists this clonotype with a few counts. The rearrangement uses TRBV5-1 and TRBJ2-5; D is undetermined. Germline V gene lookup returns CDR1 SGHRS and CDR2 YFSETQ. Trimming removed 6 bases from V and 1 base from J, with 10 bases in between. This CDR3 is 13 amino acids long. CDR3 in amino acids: CASTSRSQETQYF. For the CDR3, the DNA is TGCGCCAGCACCTCTAGGAGCCAAGAGACCCAGTACTTC.

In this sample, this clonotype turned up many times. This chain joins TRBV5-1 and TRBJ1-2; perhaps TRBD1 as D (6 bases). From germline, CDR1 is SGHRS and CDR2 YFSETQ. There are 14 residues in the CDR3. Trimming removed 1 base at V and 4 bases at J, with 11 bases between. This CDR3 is CASSLSQGTYGYTF. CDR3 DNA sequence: TGCGCCAGCAGCTTGAGTCAGGGGACCTATGGCTACACCTTC.